The source of this TCR beta chain is a study of blood T cell repertoires in COVID-19. For the study at large: PBMCs, B-cell-depleted T cells, or T cells provided the cDNA or gDNA that made up the material.

As handled by the study authors: Amplified reference gene primers provided the basis for estimating nucleated cell counts. Some clones are missing from TCRdb's copy, which holds only in-frame ones; the method was immunoSEQ multiplex PCR. V and J calls and clone size come straight from that table; D and trimming were deduced from the DNA. The table has about 250,000 clones, about 88% seen once. Germline CDR1 and CDR2: LGHNA and YNFKEQ. This CDR3 spans 18 amino acids. Trimming cost V 0 bases and J 0 bases; bases outside gene matches: 8. The chain employs TRBV4-2 and TRBJ2-3; 8 bases are shared with TRBD2. The sample taken for sequencing was PBMCs or T cells enriched from blood (not recorded which). The clonotype comes from a woman aged 45-65 years who had recovered from COVID-19. This chain's CDR3 is CASSQDILREGSTDTQYF. The CDR3 bases are TGTGCCAGCAGCCAAGATATCCTACGGGAGGGAAGCACAGATACGCAGTATTTT.